This TCR beta chain is from a study of glioma-infiltrating T cells. As for this clonotype: Its antigen is not identified. Its ends do not fully match the called genes, so a read error is possible.

The iRepertoire nested amplicon-rescue multiplex PCR amplified TCR alpha and beta CDR3s from RNA. A single record per CDR3 protein comes from TCRdb applying MiXCR to the multiplex PCR reads. The sample consists of 95,000 to 150,000 distinct CDR3 sequences, less than 30% of them appearing once. Overall study findings and caveats: Gliomas, especially low-grade, showed above-expected tissue-blood divergence; non-neoplastic patients showed below. CDR3 overlap between tissue and blood was very small.

The clonotype originates from a human donor with low-grade glioma or glioblastoma, undergoing nonglioma brain surgery, or in good health (not recorded which). The sequencing input was glioma tissue, nonneoplastic brain tissue, or PBMCs (not recorded which).

CDR3 amino acids: CASSQDRGAYSEQFF. The CDR3 DNA reads TGCGCCAGTAGTCAAGACAGGGGGGCCTACAGTGAGCAGTTCTTC. The chain links TRBV6-1 to TRBJ2-1, with 9 bases identical to TRBD1. The CDR3 runs to 15 residues. CDR1 is MNHNS, CDR2 SASEGT, per germline.